The 29 T cell receptor beta chains below come from one sample, sequenced in a study of blood T cell repertoires in COVID-19. Assay: immunoSEQ multiplex PCR; the TCRdb copy retains only in-frame clones and omits some. The top ten hold about 2.1% of the sample, which has roughly 120,000 clones, roughly 79% seen once. Sequenced material: peripheral blood. The receptors originated from a man between 65 and 85 years old with acute or convalescent COVID-19.

In this sample, this clone turned up a few times. The V and J genes are TRBV12-3 or TRBV12-4 and TRBJ1-6; 8 positions match TRBD1. V gave up 6 bases and J gave up 13 bases; unmatched junction bases: 8. CDR3 length: 13 residues. CDR3 sequence reads: CASRRDRGKPLHF. For the CDR3, the DNA is TGTGCCAGCAGACGCGACAGGGGTAAGCCCCTCCACTTT.

The CDR3 DNA reads as TGCAGCGGGGCCCAACAGGGTGGGAACACTGAAGCTTTCTTT. It yields the protein CSGAQQGGNTEAFF. This chain connects TRBV29-1 to TRBJ1-1, with D maybe TRBD1 (6 bases). This CDR3 is built from 14 residues. The ends were cut back, 7 bases at V and 1 base at J, with 16 bases in the middle. The germline V gene encodes CDR1 SQVTM and CDR2 ANQGSEA.

The chain couples TRBV6-5 to TRBJ2-3; D possibly corresponds to TRBD1 (5 bases). CDR1 and CDR2 from the germline V gene are MNHEY and SVGAGI. The CDR3 has 15 residues. V dropped 2 bases and J dropped 0 bases, with 9 bases sitting between them. CDR3 coding DNA: TGTGCCAGCAGTTACATTGCAGGGAGCACAGATACGCAGTATTTT. This translates into CASSYIAGSTDTQYF.

The CDR3 DNA reads as TGTGCCAGCAGCTTTCAGACAGGGGGAGCGAACACTGAAGCTTTCTTT. Its translation: CASSFQTGGANTEAFF. J is TRBJ1-1 and V is TRBV11-2; TRBD1 matches 9 bases. In germline, CDR1 is SGHAT, CDR2 FQNNGV. The CDR3 totals 16 residues. V lost 3 bases, J lost 1 base, and 6 bases stayed unmatched. Using reference TRBV11-2 and TRBJ1-1 for the parts outside the CDR3, the full variable domain is EAGVAQSPRYKIIEKRQSVAFWCNPISGHATLYWYQQILGQGPKLLIQFQNNGVVDDSQLPKDRFSAERLKGVDSTLKIQPAKLEDSAVYLCASSFQTGGANTEAFFGQGTRLTVV.

This clone was seen more than once but under ten times. The chain combines TRBV6-5 with TRBJ2-1; 7 bases are shared with TRBD2. V lost 4 bases and J lost 3; bases outside the gene matches: 3. The CDR3 covers 14 residues. The germline V gene encodes CDR1 MNHEY and CDR2 SVGAGI. The CDR3 region has the DNA TGTGCCAGCAGTTCGGGGGGTAGCTACAATGAGCAGTTCTTC. Residues: CASSSGGSYNEQFF.

V gene TRBV19 combines with J gene TRBJ2-2; tentatively, D is TRBD2 (5 bases). CDR1 is LNHDA, CDR2 SQIVND, per germline (reference sequence). The CDR3 contains 16 residues. Trimming removed 3 bases from V and 0 bases from J, with 11 bases in between. Here the CDR3 reads CASSMGSGTNTGELFF. The DNA of the CDR3 is TGTGCCAGTAGTATGGGTTCCGGGACGAACACCGGGGAGCTGTTTTTT. The variable domain in full, completed from reference TRBV19 and TRBJ2-2, reads DGGITQSPKYLFRKEGQNVTLSCEQNLNHDAMYWYRQDPGQGLRLIYYSQIVNDFQKGDIAEGYSVSREKKESFPLTVTSAQKNPTAFYLCASSMGSGTNTGELFFGEGSRLTVL.

This chain connects TRBV19 to TRBJ1-1; weak D call: TRBD1 (6 bases). Trimming took 4 bases from V and 7 from J, leaving 19 bases between them. Per germline, CDR1 LNHDA and CDR2 SQIVND (reference sequence). This CDR3 has 15 residues. CDR3 bases: TGTGCCAGTAGTACCCGAGGTCGGGGGGCAGTTGAAGCTTTCTTT. Encoded protein: CASSTRGRGAVEAFF.

This chain connects TRBV7-2 to TRBJ1-1; D is uncertain. The CDR3 loop spans 16 amino acids. Trimming pared 11 bases from V and 8 bases from J, leaving 30 bases between. Germline V CDR1 and CDR2: SGHTA, FQGNSA. CDR3 bases: TGTGCCTCAAAAGCTTATAAGACCGGAGGGAGCGGAGAAGCTTTCTTT. This sequence encodes CASKAYKTGGSGEAFF.

The chain carries TRBV18 and TRBJ1-4, with TRBD1 matching over 9 bases. CDR1 is KGHSH, CDR2 LQKENI, per germline. V trimming: 2 bases; J trimming: 6 bases; junction bases outside the gene matches: 4. The CDR3 runs to 15 residues. DNA for the CDR3: TGTGCCAGCTCACCAGGGACAGGGTTCGATGAAAAACTGTTTTTT. Translated: CASSPGTGFDEKLFF.

The chain employs TRBV10-3 and TRBJ1-3, with a tentative D call TRBD1 (6 bases). Germline V CDR1 and CDR2: ENHRY, SYGVKD. V was clipped by 4 bases and J by 4 bases, with 11 bases between them. The CDR3 has 14 amino acids. CDR3 loop: CAISVLGAGNTIYF. The CDR3 nucleotides are TGTGCCATCAGTGTGCTGGGGGCAGGAAACACCATATATTTT.

This chain links TRBV5-4 with TRBJ1-6; TRBD1 matches 8 bases. The trim removed 3 bases at V and 2 bases at J, leaving 10 bases unmatched. There are 18 residues in the CDR3. The V gene's germline CDR1 is SGHNT and CDR2 YYREEE (reference sequence). CDR3 coding DNA: TGTGCCAGCAGCTCGGACGCAGGGGGCAGAACCTATAATTCACCCCTCCACTTT. This codes for CASSSDAGGRTYNSPLHF.

This clone has only one observation. The chain combines TRBV5-5 with TRBJ2-7; 12 bases match TRBD1. Germline lookup yields CDR1 SGHKS and CDR2 YYEKEE (reference sequence). V lost 4 bases, J lost 0 bases, and 5 bases stayed unmatched. CDR3 length: 16 residues. The CDR3 loop is CASSEGTGGISYEQYF. The CDR3 region has the DNA TGTGCCAGCAGCGAGGGGACAGGGGGCATCTCCTACGAGCAGTACTTC.

This clone came up once. The V and J genes are TRBV11-1 and TRBJ1-2; D not certain. The germline V and J ends were trimmed by 2 bases and 7 bases, with 14 bases remaining between them. CDR1 SGHAT and CDR2 FQDESV come from the germline V gene (reference sequence). This CDR3 is built from 14 residues. The CDR3 nucleotides are TGTGCCAGCAGCTTATTATCGGGTGGCGGTGGCTACACCTTC. Protein product: CASSLLSGGGGYTF.

This clone was seen once. The chain employs TRBV12-3 or TRBV12-4 and TRBJ1-1; no firm D call. The CDR3 sequence is 13 residues long. Trimming took 4 bases from V and 3 from J, leaving 9 bases between them. The CDR3, as DNA: TGTGCCAGCAGTTCTCCCCCGTACACTGAAGCTTTCTTT. Translating gives CASSSPPYTEAFF.

The chain uses TRBV11-3 and TRBJ2-1; D is possibly TRBD2 (5 bases). With 2 bases removed from V and 6 bases from J, the gap between germline ends came to 17 bases. This CDR3 is 16 amino acids long. Germline CDR1 and CDR2: SGHNT and YENEEA. The CDR3 is CASSLFGGELGNEQFF. Written as DNA, the CDR3 is TGTGCCAGCAGCTTATTTGGAGGTGAGCTTGGCAATGAGCAGTTCTTC. Full variable domain (rest looked up from reference TRBV11-3 and TRBJ2-1): EAGVVQSPRYKIIEKKQPVAFWCNPISGHNTLYWYLQNLGQGPELLIRYENEEAVDDSQLPKDRFSAERLKGVDSTLKIQPAELGDSAVYLCASSLFGGELGNEQFFGPGTRLTVL.

The chain uses TRBV12-3 or TRBV12-4 and TRBJ2-5, with D tentatively TRBD2 (5 bases). Trimming removed 4 bases from V and 5 bases from J, with 5 bases in between. The CDR3 consists of 11 residues. The DNA for the CDR3 is TGTGCCAGCAGTTGGAGGGAGACCCAGTACTTC. This gives the protein CASSWRETQYF.

This chain's CDR3 is CASSLDSGPGNTIYF. The DNA of the CDR3 is TGTGCCAGCAGCTTAGATTCAGGGCCTGGAAACACCATATATTTT. The rearrangement links TRBV7-2 to TRBJ1-3; maybe TRBD1 (5 bases). Germline lookup yields CDR1 SGHTA and CDR2 FQGNSA. This CDR3 is 15 amino acids long. Trimming stripped 1 base from V and 2 bases from J, with 9 bases between. Full variable domain (outside the CDR3, taken from reference TRBV7-2 and TRBJ1-3): GAGVSQSPSNKVTEKGKDVELRCDPISGHTALYWYRQSLGQGLEFLIYFQGNSAPDKSGLPSDRFSAERTGGSVSTLTIQRTQQEDSAVYLCASSLDSGPGNTIYFGEGSWLTVV.

The rearrangement joins TRBV5-4 to TRBJ1-2; 8 bases agree with TRBD1. This CDR3 region has 15 residues. Trimming removed 3 bases from V and 8 bases from J; junction bases left unmatched: 12. In germline, CDR1 is SGHNT, CDR2 YYREEE (reference sequence). CDR3 sequence reads: CASSSGQGFAGGYTF. Written as DNA, the CDR3 is TGTGCCAGCAGCTCCGGACAGGGCTTTGCTGGCGGCTACACCTTC. The variable domain in full, completed from reference TRBV5-4 and TRBJ1-2, reads ETGVTQSPTHLIKTRGQQVTLRCSSQSGHNTVSWYQQALGQGPQFIFQYYREEENGRGNFPPRFSGLQFPNYSSELNVNALELDDSALYLCASSSGQGFAGGYTFGSGTRLTVV.

The CDR3 loop reads CATSRDRLGGGQPQHF. The CDR3 DNA follows: TGTGCCACCAGCAGAGATCGGTTAGGGGGCGGTCAGCCCCAGCATTTT. The V call is TRBV15, the J call TRBJ1-5; 7 bases are shared with TRBD1. This CDR3 contains 16 residues. After removal of 0 bases from V and 6 bases from J, the junction contained 8 bases not matched to a gene. Germline values: CDR1 LNHNV, CDR2 YYDKDF (reference sequence).

The chain's CDR3 is CASSDTGTAQPQHF. Here the CDR3 DNA reads TGTGCCAGCAGTGATACAGGGACGGCTCAGCCCCAGCATTTT. This rearrangement joins TRBV6-1 to TRBJ1-5, with D possibly TRBD1 on 6 matching bases. Germline-derived CDR1 and CDR2 are MNHNS and SASEGT. Trimming cost V 3 bases and J 6 bases, with 12 bases left between them. The CDR3 is made up of 14 amino acids.

This chain connects TRBV5-6 to TRBJ2-5; TRBD2 is a possible D gene (6 bases). CDR1 is SGHDT, CDR2 YYEEEE, per germline. V was clipped by 3 bases and J by 3 bases, with 24 bases between them. The CDR3 runs to 18 residues. Here the CDR3 reads CASSSPGKRADTKETQYF. In DNA, the CDR3 is TGTGCCAGCAGCTCCCCGGGGAAGCGGGCGGACACCAAAGAGACCCAGTACTTC.

The gene calls are TRBV13 and TRBJ2-3; 7 positions agree with TRBD2. The CDR3 consists of 17 residues. With 2 bases clipped from V and 2 bases from J, the junction kept 10 bases outside the gene matches. Germline lookup yields CDR1 PRHDT and CDR2 FYEKMQ (reference sequence). The CDR3 DNA reads as TGTGCCAGCAGCTTACCCAAGGGGACTACCTACACAGATACGCAGTATTTT. It yields the protein CASSLPKGTTYTDTQYF.

The table lists this clone with a count of one. The genes are TRBV6-5 and TRBJ2-1, with 9 bases identical to TRBD2. In germline, CDR1 is MNHEY, CDR2 SVGAGI. Trimming at V came to 5 bases and at J to 4 bases, leaving 6 bases not matched to a gene. CDR3 size: 15 residues. The CDR3 loop reads CASSPLAGGYNEQFF. The CDR3 region has the DNA TGTGCCAGCAGTCCCCTGGCGGGGGGGTACAATGAGCAGTTCTTC.

J is TRBJ2-7 and V is TRBV7-9; no firm D call. The CDR3 is 12 residues long. Germline values: CDR1 SEHNR, CDR2 FQNEAQ (reference sequence). Trimming pared 2 bases from V and 4 bases from J, leaving 6 bases between. CDR3 loop: CASSLHEYEQYF. CDR3 in DNA: TGTGCCAGCAGCTTACACGAGTACGAGCAGTACTTC.

This clone was observed a handful of times. The chain has TRBV6-2 or TRBV6-3 and TRBJ2-2, with 11 nucleotides matching TRBD2. In germline, CDR1 is MNHEY, CDR2 SVGEGT. Germline trimming cut 2 bases from V and 4 bases from J; bases unmatched to any gene: 3. The CDR3 consists of 16 residues. The DNA of the CDR3 is TGTGCCAGCAGTTACGTACTAGCGGGGGCCACCGGGGAGCTGTTTTTT. This translates into CASSYVLAGATGELFF.

The chain couples TRBV4-1 to TRBJ1-6; D unclear. Trimming took 0 bases from V and 7 from J, leaving 10 bases between them. Looked up from germline, CDR1 is MGHRA and CDR2 is YSYEKL. The CDR3 has 15 residues. The CDR3 region is CASSQDPQVNSPLHF. As DNA, the CDR3 is TGCGCCAGCAGCCAAGACCCCCAGGTGAATTCACCCCTCCACTTT.

This chain links TRBV7-7 with TRBJ2-1; D is possibly TRBD2 (5 bases). Trimming took off 2 bases at V and 7 bases at J, with 9 bases between the two ends. The V gene's germline CDR1 is SSHAT and CDR2 FNYEAQ (reference sequence). CDR3 length: 13 amino acids. The CDR3 loop is CASSLPGVNEQFF. In DNA, the CDR3 is TGTGCCAGCAGCTTACCCGGGGTGAATGAGCAGTTCTTC.

Ten or more counts support this clone. V gene TRBV6-2 or TRBV6-3 combines with J gene TRBJ1-2; tentatively, D is TRBD1 (6 bases). This CDR3 has 14 amino acids. Trimming shortened V by 5 bases and J by 8 bases, and 18 bases separated the two germline ends. The germline V gene has CDR1 MNHEY and CDR2 SVGEGT. As DNA, the CDR3 is TGTGCCAGCAGTCTTGGGAACAGGGTGAGCGGCTACACCTTC. Translating gives CASSLGNRVSGYTF.

This clone was seen only once. The chain is built from TRBV19 and TRBJ2-4; D might be TRBD2 (5 bases). Per the germline V gene, CDR1 is LNHDA and CDR2 is SQIVND (reference sequence). The CDR3 consists of 14 residues. V dropped 2 bases and J dropped 8 bases, with 13 bases sitting between them. The CDR3 bases are TGTGCCAGTAGTATACTAGGAGGTGGCCACATTCAGTACTTC. Translation gives CASSILGGGHIQYF. Full variable domain (rest looked up from reference TRBV19 and TRBJ2-4): DGGITQSPKYLFRKEGQNVTLSCEQNLNHDAMYWYRQDPGQGLRLIYYSQIVNDFQKGDIAEGYSVSREKKESFPLTVTSAQKNPTAFYLCASSILGGGHIQYFGAGTRLSVL.